These T cell receptor beta chains were read from a single sample in a study of shared clonotypes between healthy human individuals. Data came from immunoSEQ multiplex PCR; TCRdb stores just in-frame clones and leaves some out. The top ten clones hold less than 0.15% of a sample with a few million clones, around 95% of them seen once. Sequencing was performed on naive CD4+ T cells sorted from blood. These receptors were obtained from a man younger than 35 in good health. Each CDR3 is given with its conserved first and last residue. Fields, in order: clone size, J gene, D gene, V gene, CDR3 protein, CDR3 DNA. The D gene is left open where the match is weak. Clone size appears in some rows only: once, few, many, or a class for an expanded clone.

>once|TRBJ2-3|TRBD2|TRBV30
CASHSGVSTDTQYF
TGTGCCTCGCATAGCGGGGTCAGCACAGATACGCAGTATTTT
>NA|TRBJ2-5|NA|TRBV19
CASSLRGAQETQYF
TGTGCCAGTAGTCTCCGTGGCGCCCAAGAGACCCAGTACTTC
>NA|TRBJ1-3|TRBD1|TRBV2
CASSLTGNGNTIYF
TGTGCCAGCAGTCTGACAGGGAACGGAAACACCATATATTTT
>NA|TRBJ2-7|TRBD1|TRBV19
CASSTTGGNEQYF
TGTGCCAGTAGTACCACAGGGGGGAACGAGCAGTACTTC
>NA|TRBJ1-1|NA|TRBV10-3
CAISESVRGLAEAFF
TGTGCCATCAGTGAGTCAGTCCGGGGCCTCGCTGAAGCTTTCTTT
>NA|TRBJ1-6|NA|TRBV10-3
CAISESTGGKDSPLHF
TGTGCCATCAGTGAGTCCACCGGCGGGAAGGATTCACCCCTCCACTTT
>NA|TRBJ2-5|NA|TRBV7-8
CASSFKMGQLSETQYF
TGTGCCAGCAGCTTTAAGATGGGACAACTGTCGGAGACCCAGTACTTC
>NA|TRBJ2-7|NA|TRBV10-3
CAISRVTYEQYF
TGTGCCATCAGCAGGGTGACCTACGAGCAGTACTTC
>NA|TRBJ1-2|NA|TRBV7-9
CASSRLQGYGYTF
TGTGCCAGCAGCCGCCTCCAGGGATATGGCTACACCTTC
>few|TRBJ1-3|NA|TRBV2
CASSEWQVPGNTIYF
TGTGCCAGCAGTGAATGGCAGGTCCCTGGAAACACCATATATTTT
>NA|TRBJ2-3|NA|TRBV4-2
CASSQATTSTDTQYF
TGTGCCAGCAGCCAAGCTACCACTAGCACAGATACGCAGTATTTT
>NA|TRBJ1-3|TRBD1|TRBV15
CATSRDPGQGNSGNTIYF
TGTGCCACCAGCAGAGATCCAGGACAGGGAAACTCTGGAAACACCATATATTTT
>NA|TRBJ2-3|NA|TRBV2
CASSRQGTSTDTQYF
TGTGCCAGCAGTCGGCAGGGGACTAGCACAGATACGCAGTATTTT
>NA|TRBJ1-4|NA|TRBV2
CASSRMGATNEKLFF
TGTGCCAGCAGCCGGATGGGTGCAACTAATGAAAAACTGTTTTTT
>NA|TRBJ1-3|NA|TRBV6-6
CASSYPNTGRGNTIYF
TGTGCCAGCAGTTACCCAAATACAGGGAGGGGAAACACCATATATTTT
>NA|TRBJ2-7|NA|TRBV11-2
CASSFGPYEQYF
TGTGCCAGCAGCTTTGGACCCTACGAGCAGTACTTC
>NA|TRBJ2-7|NA|TRBV6-5
CASSYANRPYEQYF
TGTGCCAGCAGTTACGCGAACAGGCCCTACGAGCAGTACTTC
>NA|TRBJ2-7|NA|TRBV27
CASSLAGTAPSYEQYF
TGTGCCAGCAGTTTGGCGGGGACGGCGCCCTCCTACGAGCAGTACTTC
>NA|TRBJ2-7|NA|TRBV7-2
CASSLGPGDPYEQYF
TGTGCCAGCAGCTTAGGTCCAGGGGACCCCTACGAGCAGTACTTC
>NA|TRBJ1-6|NA|TRBV7-2
CASSLPGYNSPLHF
TGTGCCAGCAGCTTACCGGGCTATAATTCACCCCTCCACTTT
>NA|TRBJ2-4|NA|TRBV19
CASSHRGRGAKNIQYF
TGTGCCAGTAGCCACCGGGGGAGAGGAGCCAAAAACATTCAGTACTTC
>NA|TRBJ1-2|NA|TRBV9
CASTESGRWYGYTF
TGTGCCAGCACCGAGTCGGGGCGGTGGTATGGCTACACCTTC
>NA|TRBJ2-3|TRBD2|TRBV4-2
CASSQEGLAITDTQYF
TGTGCCAGCAGCCAAGAGGGACTAGCTATCACAGATACGCAGTATTTT
>NA|TRBJ2-5|NA|TRBV5-8
CASSLAVAGRETQYF
TGTGCCAGCAGCTTGGCGGTGGCAGGGAGGGAGACCCAGTACTTC
>NA|TRBJ1-2|NA|TRBV28
CASTISPQGMNYGYTF
TGTGCCAGCACCATTTCCCCCCAGGGTATGAACTATGGCTACACCTTC
>NA|TRBJ2-7|TRBD2|TRBV30
CAWTGGRSFYEQYF
TGTGCCTGGACGGGCGGGAGATCCTTCTACGAGCAGTACTTC
>NA|TRBJ2-1|TRBD1|TRBV6-5
CASRDPTGKQFF
TGTGCCAGCAGGGATCCGACAGGGAAGCAGTTCTTC
>NA|TRBJ2-7|TRBD2|TRBV7-9
CASSYRTSGSYEQYF
TGTGCCAGCAGCTATCGGACTAGCGGGAGCTACGAGCAGTACTTC
>NA|TRBJ1-5|NA|TRBV29-1
CSVGQINQPQHF
TGCAGCGTTGGGCAAATTAATCAGCCCCAGCATTTT
>NA|TRBJ2-7|TRBD2|TRBV6-6
CASSLAGVAYEQYF
TGTGCCAGCAGCCTAGCGGGAGTCGCTTACGAGCAGTACTTC
>NA|TRBJ1-6|TRBD1|TRBV18
CASSPQGTGSNSPLHF
TGTGCCAGCTCACCCCAAGGGACAGGGAGTAATTCACCCCTCCACTTT
>few|TRBJ1-2|NA|TRBV28
CASLRRDLYGYTF
TGTGCCAGCCTCAGGAGGGACCTCTATGGCTACACCTTC
>NA|TRBJ1-2|NA|TRBV5-6
CASSLATADGYTF
TGTGCCAGCAGCTTAGCGACAGCCGATGGCTACACCTTC
>NA|TRBJ1-5|NA|TRBV7-2
CASSTGTSGLQPQHF
TGTGCCAGCAGCACCGGGACGTCGGGCCTTCAGCCCCAGCATTTT
>NA|TRBJ1-1|NA|TRBV7-9
CASSLRILNTEAFF
TGTGCCAGCAGCTTACGAATATTGAACACTGAAGCTTTCTTT
>NA|TRBJ2-6|NA|TRBV5-1
CASSLTKLPGAGANVLTF
TGCGCCAGCAGCTTGACGAAACTGCCAGGGGCTGGGGCCAACGTCCTGACTTTC
>NA|TRBJ2-3|NA|TRBV5-1
CASSSTGTAGDTQYF
TGCGCCAGCAGCTCGACAGGGACGGCGGGGGATACGCAGTATTTT
>NA|TRBJ1-1|NA|TRBV10-1
CASSRGQPNTEAFF
TGCGCCAGCAGTCGTGGACAGCCGAACACTGAAGCTTTCTTT
>NA|TRBJ1-2|TRBD1|TRBV7-8
CASSVRQGVHYGYTF
TGTGCCAGCAGCGTACGACAGGGGGTTCATTATGGCTACACCTTC
>NA|TRBJ2-3|NA|TRBV19
CASSIDRLRSGTDTQYF
TGTGCCAGTAGTATAGATCGCCTCAGGTCGGGGACAGATACGCAGTATTTT
>NA|TRBJ1-4|NA|TRBV7-9
CASSLPDSNFEKLFF
TGTGCCAGCAGCTTGCCGGACAGCAACTTTGAAAAACTGTTTTTT
>once|TRBJ2-7|TRBD2|TRBV10-3
CAISESSGRALYEQYF
TGTGCCATCAGTGAGTCAAGCGGGAGGGCCTTATACGAGCAGTACTTC
>NA|TRBJ2-1|TRBD2|TRBV5-1
CASSSRFLLAGGPHEQFF
TGCGCCAGCAGCTCGAGGTTCTTGCTAGCGGGAGGGCCCCATGAGCAGTTCTTC
>NA|TRBJ2-7|TRBD1|TRBV7-9
CASSRGTGSYEQYF
TGTGCCAGCAGCCGCGGGACAGGCTCCTACGAGCAGTACTTC
>NA|TRBJ2-1|TRBD1|TRBV30
CAWSVDRTGARSSYNEQFF
TGTGCCTGGAGTGTAGATAGGACAGGGGCCAGGAGCTCCTACAATGAGCAGTTCTTC
>NA|TRBJ1-1|TRBD1|TRBV30
CAWSGTGKRATEAFF
TGTGCCTGGAGTGGGACAGGGAAACGCGCCACTGAAGCTTTCTTT
>NA|TRBJ2-2|NA|TRBV10-3
CAIRTTGDGELFF
TGTGCCATCCGGACCACGGGAGACGGGGAGCTGTTTTTT
>NA|TRBJ1-5|NA|TRBV4-1
CASSQESGQGFTSNQPQHF
TGCGCCAGCAGCCAAGAGTCGGGGCAGGGCTTTACTAGCAATCAGCCCCAGCATTTT
>NA|TRBJ1-3|NA|TRBV19
CASSIFEGSGNTIYF
TGTGCCAGTAGTATCTTCGAGGGTTCTGGAAACACCATATATTTT
>NA|TRBJ2-1|TRBD1|TRBV4-2
CASSRLGQDNNEQFF
TGTGCCAGCAGCCGGCTGGGACAGGATAACAATGAGCAGTTCTTC
>NA|TRBJ2-7|TRBD2|TRBV2
CASSRAGGPNEQYF
TGTGCCAGCAGTAGAGCGGGAGGGCCAAACGAGCAGTACTTC
>NA|TRBJ2-7|TRBD1|TRBV7-9
CASSLLRTGTYEQYF
TGTGCCAGCAGCTTACTCCGGACAGGGACCTACGAGCAGTACTTC
>NA|TRBJ1-2|TRBD1|TRBV5-1
CASSLERGRYGYTF
TGCGCCAGCAGCTTGGAAAGGGGGCGTTATGGCTACACCTTC
>NA|TRBJ2-1|NA|TRBV18
CASSDDSYNEQFF
TGTGCCAGCTCCGACGACTCCTACAATGAGCAGTTCTTC
>NA|TRBJ2-4|NA|TRBV5-1
CASSLGPPNF
TGCGCCAGCAGCTTGGGGCCACCAAACTTC
>NA|TRBJ2-3|NA|TRBV20-1
CSASVDTQYF
TGCAGTGCTAGCGTGGATACGCAGTATTTT
>NA|TRBJ2-5|NA|TRBV4-1
CASSQIDKGGETQYF
TGCGCCAGCAGCCAAATTGACAAGGGAGGAGAGACCCAGTACTTC
>NA|TRBJ2-5|TRBD2|TRBV2
CAIVGLAGGETQYF
TGTGCCATCGTAGGACTAGCGGGAGGAGAGACCCAGTACTTC
>NA|TRBJ2-7|TRBD2|TRBV11-2
CASRPAGLAGDNEQYF
TGTGCCAGCAGACCCGCCGGGCTAGCGGGAGACAACGAGCAGTACTTC